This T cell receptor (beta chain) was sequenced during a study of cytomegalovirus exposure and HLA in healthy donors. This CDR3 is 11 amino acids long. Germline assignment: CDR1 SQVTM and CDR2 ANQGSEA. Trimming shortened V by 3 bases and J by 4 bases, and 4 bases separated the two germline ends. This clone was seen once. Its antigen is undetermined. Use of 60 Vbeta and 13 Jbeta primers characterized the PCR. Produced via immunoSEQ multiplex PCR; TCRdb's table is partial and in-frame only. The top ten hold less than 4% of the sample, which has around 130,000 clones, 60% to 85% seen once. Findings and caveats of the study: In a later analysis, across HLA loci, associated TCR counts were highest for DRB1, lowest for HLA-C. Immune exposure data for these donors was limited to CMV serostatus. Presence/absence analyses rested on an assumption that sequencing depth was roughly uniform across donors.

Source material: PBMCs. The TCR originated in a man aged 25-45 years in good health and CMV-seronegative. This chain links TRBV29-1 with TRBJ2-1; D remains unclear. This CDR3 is CSVERYNEQFF. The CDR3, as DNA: TGCAGCGTTGAGAGATACAATGAGCAGTTCTTC.